At least ten counts were recorded for the clone carrying this T cell receptor (beta chain). The antigen is undetermined. The V gene lost 6 bases and the J gene lost 6 bases, with 19 bases spanning the gap. CDR3 length: 15 residues. Germline V gene lookup returns CDR1 SGHTA and CDR2 FQGNSA. The source of the sample is a study of T cell repertoires in cytomegalovirus infection. The wider study: Public TCR beta signatures indicated both CMV infection and matching HLA type.

Study findings and constraints: Summed frequency of shared TCR beta families picked out CMV carriers who also had the relevant HLA. In two of eight donors, the top clonotype was HLA-C-restricted CMV-specific.

TCRdb re-called the reads with MiXCR, one entry per CDR3 protein. The sample records around 260,000 distinct CDR3 sequences, approximately 8.3% being singletons. The chain links TRBV7-2 to TRBJ2-3; no definite D call. Sequencing was done on a sample of PBMCs. The clonotype was recovered from a human donor in good health (CMV status not recorded). Some clones in this sample may be carry-over from other donors' samples. The CDR3 loop reads CASRPRAVLGDTQYF. The CDR3 nucleotides are TGTGCCAGCAGACCACGTGCTGTTTTGGGGGATACGCAGTATTTT.